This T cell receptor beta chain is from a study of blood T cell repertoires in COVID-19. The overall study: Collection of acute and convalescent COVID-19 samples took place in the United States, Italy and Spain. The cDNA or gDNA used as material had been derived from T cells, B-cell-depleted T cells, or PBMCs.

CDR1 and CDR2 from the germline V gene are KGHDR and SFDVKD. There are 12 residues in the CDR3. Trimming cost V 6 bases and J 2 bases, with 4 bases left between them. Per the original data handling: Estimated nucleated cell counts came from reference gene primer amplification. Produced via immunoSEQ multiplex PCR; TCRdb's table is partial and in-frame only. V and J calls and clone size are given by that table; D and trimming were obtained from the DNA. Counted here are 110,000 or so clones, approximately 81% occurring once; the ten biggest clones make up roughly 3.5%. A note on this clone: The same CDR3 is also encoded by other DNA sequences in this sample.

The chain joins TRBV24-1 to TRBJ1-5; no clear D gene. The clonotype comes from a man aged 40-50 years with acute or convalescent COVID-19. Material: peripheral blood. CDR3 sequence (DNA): TGTGCCACCAGTTCGGGCAATCAGCCCCAGCATTTT. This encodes CATSSGNQPQHF.